Following are 14 T cell receptor beta chains from one sample sequenced in a study of cytomegalovirus exposure and HLA in healthy donors. Vbeta (60) and Jbeta (13) primers were used in the PCR. Clones were read by immunoSEQ multiplex PCR, and TCRdb kept only the in-frame ones, dropping some. The profile covers 35,000 to 40,000 clones, with around two thirds appearing a single time and approximately 6.3% taken by the ten largest. Input material: PBMCs. Receptor source: a man younger than 45 in good health and CMV-seronegative.

This clone appeared once. The chain employs TRBV28 and TRBJ2-1; D unresolved. The CDR3 runs to 14 residues. Trimming removed 5 bases at V and 5 bases at J, with 13 bases between. CDR1 is MDHEN, CDR2 SYDVKM, per germline. CDR3: CASSRSPGNNEQFF. As DNA, the CDR3 is TGTGCCAGCAGTAGGAGTCCCGGAAACAATGAGCAGTTCTTC.

This clone was seen once. The chain combines TRBV27 with TRBJ1-2; tentative D call: TRBD1 (5 bases). Germline CDR1 is MNHEY and CDR2 is SMNVEV (reference sequence). The CDR3 runs to 14 residues. V gave up 3 bases and J gave up 7 bases, with 15 bases separating them. This chain's CDR3 is CASSLGRDFAGYTF. Here the CDR3 DNA reads TGTGCCAGCAGTTTGGGCAGGGACTTCGCTGGCTACACCTTC.

V usage is TRBV18 and J usage is TRBJ2-2; D is perhaps TRBD2 (5 bases). Deletions cut 2 bases from V and 5 bases from J, with 12 bases between. The length of the CDR3 is 15 residues. Germline lookup yields CDR1 KGHSH and CDR2 LQKENI. CDR3 in amino acids: CASSPVDRGTGELFF. The CDR3 nucleotides read TGTGCCAGCTCACCAGTGGACCGGGGAACCGGGGAGCTGTTTTTT.

This chain connects TRBV7-8 to TRBJ2-2; the D gene is possibly TRBD1 (6 bases). V lost 2 bases to trimming and J lost 3 bases, with 16 bases between them. The CDR3 runs to 17 residues. Germline CDR1 SGHVS, CDR2 FQNEAQ. Written as DNA, the CDR3 is TGTGCCAGCAGCTTATCGGGAAGCACAGGGTACACCGGGGAGCTGTTTTTT. Encoded protein: CASSLSGSTGYTGELFF.

This clone has just a few counts. CDR3 DNA sequence: TGCGCCAGCAGCCAAGGAAGCCCCCGGGGGACCGGGGAGCTGTTTTTT. Its protein product is CASSQGSPRGTGELFF. V gene TRBV4-1 combines with J gene TRBJ2-2, with D tentatively TRBD2 (6 bases). Between the trimmed V and J ends, which lost 1 base and 5 bases, there was a span of 14 bases. Germline V gives CDR1 MGHRA, CDR2 YSYEKL. This CDR3 comprises 16 residues.

This clone was found a few times. V is TRBV5-8 and J is TRBJ1-5; D remains ambiguous. V shed 4 bases and J shed 7 bases, with 18 bases lying between them. There are 15 residues in the CDR3. Germline values: CDR1 SGHTS, CDR2 YDEGEE. CDR3 protein: CASSRTGSPNQPQHF. DNA for the CDR3: TGTGCCAGCAGCCGAACCGGGAGCCCGAACCAGCCCCAGCATTTT.

The rearrangement joins TRBV29-1 to TRBJ2-1, with 10 bases aligning to TRBD2. After removal of 6 bases from V and 7 bases from J, the junction contained 9 bases not matched to a gene. This CDR3 is 14 amino acids long. Germline loops: CDR1 SQVTM, CDR2 ANQGSEA. CDR3 sequence: CSVGSGGAVNEQFF. The CDR3 DNA sequence: TGCAGCGTAGGCAGCGGGGGGGCGGTGAATGAGCAGTTCTTC.

This clone was detected a few times. The V call is TRBV6-5, the J call TRBJ1-1; 8 positions agree with TRBD1. Germline V lookup: CDR1 MNHEY, CDR2 SVGAGI. Trimming cost V 6 bases and J 3 bases; bases outside gene matches: 3. CDR3 size: 13 residues. CDR3 DNA sequence: TGTGCCAGCAGACTACAGGGGGACACTGAAGCTTTCTTT. This translates into CASRLQGDTEAFF.

The chain carries TRBV19 and TRBJ2-3; D perhaps matches TRBD2 (5 bases). The length of the CDR3 is 14 residues. V was trimmed by 5 bases and J by 5 bases, leaving 14 bases between them. Per germline, CDR1 LNHDA and CDR2 SQIVND (reference sequence). Here the CDR3 DNA reads TGTGCCAGTAGTCCCCGAATCGGAGGAGATACGCAGTATTTT. It encodes CASSPRIGGDTQYF.

V gene TRBV6-6 combines with J gene TRBJ2-7, with TRBD2 as a possible D gene (6 bases). Trimming took off 0 bases at V and 5 bases at J, with 17 bases between the two ends. Germline V gene sequence: CDR1 MNHNY, CDR2 SVGAGI (reference sequence). The CDR3 contains 16 residues. In DNA form, the CDR3 reads TGTGCCAGCAGTTACTCCCCCAAACGGGAGCAGGACGAGCAGTACTTC. Protein: CASSYSPKREQDEQYF.

The chain links TRBV28 to TRBJ2-5; D is perhaps TRBD1 (5 bases). CDR1 is MDHEN and CDR2 is SYDVKM in the germline V gene. Trimming took 2 bases from V and 5 from J, leaving 15 bases between them. The CDR3 extends over 15 amino acids. The CDR3 nucleotides are TGTGCCAGCAGTTTAGTAGGAACAAAGGGGGAGACCCAGTACTTC. This codes for CASSLVGTKGETQYF.

The J gene is TRBJ2-1, the V gene TRBV19; 13 bases are shared with TRBD2. The germline V gene encodes CDR1 LNHDA and CDR2 SQIVND (reference sequence). With 9 bases clipped from V and 8 bases from J, the junction kept 7 bases outside the gene matches. CDR3 length: 14 residues. The DNA for the CDR3 is TGTGCCAGCGCCGGGACTAGCGGGGTCGATGAGCAGTTCTTC. As protein: CASAGTSGVDEQFF.

This chain joins TRBV10-2 and TRBJ2-3; D is perhaps TRBD2 (6 bases). Trimming shortened V by 5 bases and J by 3 bases, and 15 bases separated the two germline ends. Germline CDR1 reads WSHSY; CDR2 reads SAAADI. The CDR3 is made up of 15 amino acids. DNA of the CDR3: TGCGCCAGCAGTCCCGGGGCGGGACGGACAGATACGCAGTATTTT. This translates into CASSPGAGRTDTQYF.

The gene calls are TRBV7-3 and TRBJ2-5; 10 nucleotides line up with TRBD2. This CDR3 has 17 amino acids. J lost 2 bases, V lost 1 base, and 7 bases had no gene match. The V gene's germline CDR1 is SGHTA and CDR2 FQGTGA. The CDR3: CASSLRGGAGGQETQYF. The CDR3 bases are TGTGCCAGCAGCTTAAGGGGAGGAGCGGGAGGGCAAGAGACCCAGTACTTC.